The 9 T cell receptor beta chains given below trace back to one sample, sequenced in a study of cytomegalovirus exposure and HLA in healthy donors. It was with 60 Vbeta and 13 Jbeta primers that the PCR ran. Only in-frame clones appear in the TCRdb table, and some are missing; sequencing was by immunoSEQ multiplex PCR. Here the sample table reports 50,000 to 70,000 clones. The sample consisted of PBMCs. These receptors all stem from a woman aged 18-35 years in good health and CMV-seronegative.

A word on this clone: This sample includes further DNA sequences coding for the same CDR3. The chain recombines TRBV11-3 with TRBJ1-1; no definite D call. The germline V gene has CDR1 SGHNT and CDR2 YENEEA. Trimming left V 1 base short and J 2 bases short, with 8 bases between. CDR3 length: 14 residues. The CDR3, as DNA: TGTGCCAGCAGCTTAGGGGCAGGTAACACTGAAGCTTTCTTT. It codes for CASSLGAGNTEAFF.

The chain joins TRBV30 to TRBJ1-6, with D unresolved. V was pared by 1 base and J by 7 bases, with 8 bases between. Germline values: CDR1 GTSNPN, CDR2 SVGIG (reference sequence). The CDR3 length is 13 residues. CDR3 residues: CAWSGSENSPLHF. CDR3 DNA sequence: TGTGCCTGGAGTGGCAGTGAAAATTCACCCCTCCACTTT.

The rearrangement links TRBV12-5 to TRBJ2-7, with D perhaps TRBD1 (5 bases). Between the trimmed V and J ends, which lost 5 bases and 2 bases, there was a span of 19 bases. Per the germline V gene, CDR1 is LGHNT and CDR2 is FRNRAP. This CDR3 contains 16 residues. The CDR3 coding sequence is TGTGCTAGTGGTCTCCACCTCAGGGCTCGGACCTACGAGCAGTACTTC. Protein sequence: CASGLHLRARTYEQYF. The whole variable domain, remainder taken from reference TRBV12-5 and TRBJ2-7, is DARVTQTPRHKVTEMGQEVTMRCQPILGHNTVFWYRQTMMQGLELLAYFRNRAPLDDSGMPKDRFSAEMPDATLATLKIQPSEPRDSAVYFCASGLHLRARTYEQYFGPGTRLTVT.

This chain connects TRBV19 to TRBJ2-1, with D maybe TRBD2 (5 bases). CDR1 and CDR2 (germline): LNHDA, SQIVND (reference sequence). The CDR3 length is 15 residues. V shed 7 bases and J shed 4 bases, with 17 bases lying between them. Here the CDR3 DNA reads TGTGCCAGTACCTCGCCCGGCGGGTATTACAATGAGCAGTTCTTC. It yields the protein CASTSPGGYYNEQFF.

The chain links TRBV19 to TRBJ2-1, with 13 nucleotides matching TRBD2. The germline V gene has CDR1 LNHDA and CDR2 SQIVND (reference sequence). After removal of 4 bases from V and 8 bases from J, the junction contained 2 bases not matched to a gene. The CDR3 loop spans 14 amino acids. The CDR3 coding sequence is TGTGCCAGTAGTAGACTAGCGGGAGGCTATGAGCAGTTCTTC. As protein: CASSRLAGGYEQFF.

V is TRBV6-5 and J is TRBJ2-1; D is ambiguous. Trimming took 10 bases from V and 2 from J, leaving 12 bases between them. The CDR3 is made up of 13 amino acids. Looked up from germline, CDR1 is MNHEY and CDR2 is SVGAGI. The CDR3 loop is CATSRVTYNEQFF. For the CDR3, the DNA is TGTGCCACATCGCGAGTGACCTACAATGAGCAGTTCTTC.

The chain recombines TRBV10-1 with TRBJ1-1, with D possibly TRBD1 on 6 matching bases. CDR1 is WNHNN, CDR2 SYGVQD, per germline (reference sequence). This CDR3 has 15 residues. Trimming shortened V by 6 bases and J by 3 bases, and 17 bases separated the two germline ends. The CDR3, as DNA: TGCGCCAGCAGCAGCATCACTGGACAGCACACTGAAGCTTTCTTT. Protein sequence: CASSSITGQHTEAFF.

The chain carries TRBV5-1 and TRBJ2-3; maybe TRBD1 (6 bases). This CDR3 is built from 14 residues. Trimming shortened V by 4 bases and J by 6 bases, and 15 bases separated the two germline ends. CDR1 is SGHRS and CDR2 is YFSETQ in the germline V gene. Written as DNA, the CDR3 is TGCGCCAGCAGCCTACAGGGTCCCTCGGATACGCAGTATTTT. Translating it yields CASSLQGPSDTQYF.

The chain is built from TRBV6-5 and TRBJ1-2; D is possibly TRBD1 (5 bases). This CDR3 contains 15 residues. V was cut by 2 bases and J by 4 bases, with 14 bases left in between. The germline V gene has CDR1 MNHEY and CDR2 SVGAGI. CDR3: CASSYHKKGLYGYTF. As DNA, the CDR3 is TGTGCCAGCAGTTACCACAAAAAGGGACTCTATGGCTACACCTTC.